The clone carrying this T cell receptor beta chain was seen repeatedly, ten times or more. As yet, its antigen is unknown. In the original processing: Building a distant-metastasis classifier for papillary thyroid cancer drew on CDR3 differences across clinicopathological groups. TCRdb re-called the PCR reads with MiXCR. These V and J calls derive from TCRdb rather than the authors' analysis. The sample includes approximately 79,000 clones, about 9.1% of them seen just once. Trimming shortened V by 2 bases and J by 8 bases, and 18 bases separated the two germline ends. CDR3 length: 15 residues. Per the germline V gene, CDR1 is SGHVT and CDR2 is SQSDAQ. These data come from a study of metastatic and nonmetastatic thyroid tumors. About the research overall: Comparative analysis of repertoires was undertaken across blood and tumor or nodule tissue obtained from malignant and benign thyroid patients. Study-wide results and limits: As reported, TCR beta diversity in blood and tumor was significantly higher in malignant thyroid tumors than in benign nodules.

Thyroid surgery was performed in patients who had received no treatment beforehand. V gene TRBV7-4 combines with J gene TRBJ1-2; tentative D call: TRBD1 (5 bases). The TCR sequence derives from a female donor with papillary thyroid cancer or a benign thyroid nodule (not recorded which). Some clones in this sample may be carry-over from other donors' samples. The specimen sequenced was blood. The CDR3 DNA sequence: TGTGCCAGCAGCTTAAGGGGCTCCCCTTTCTGGGGCTACACCTTC. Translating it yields CASSLRGSPFWGYTF.